The T cell receptor (beta chain) under discussion was sequenced for a study of cytomegalovirus exposure and HLA in healthy donors. In the study overall: The study placed 70% to 90% of its approximately 400 genotyped donors in the Caucasian-associated ancestry cluster.

The study, taken as a whole, reports: A list of roughly 160 TCR beta chains associated with cytomegalovirus was given.

Germline V gene lookup returns CDR1 SGHVS and CDR2 FQNEAQ. Trimming removed 5 bases from V and 5 bases from J, with 22 bases in between. This CDR3 comprises 17 residues. Turning to this clone: Its antigen is unidentified.

A multiplex PCR was run with 60 Vbeta primers and 13 Jbeta primers. Profiling relied on immunoSEQ multiplex PCR, and the TCRdb table lists in-frame clones only, not all of them. The sample lists 150,000 or so clones; about 83% were seen once. This clonotype was obtained from a woman in her thirties or forties in good health and CMV-seronegative. This chain links TRBV7-8 with TRBJ1-5; D ambiguous. Material: PBMCs. The CDR3, as DNA: TGTGCCAGCAGCCCGAAGTATAGTCGGGAGGTCGATCAGCCCCAGCATTTT. The encoded protein is CASSPKYSREVDQPQHF. The full variable domain, with the rest looked up from reference TRBV7-8 and TRBJ1-5, is GAGVSQSPRYKVAKRGQDVALRCDPISGHVSLFWYQQALGQGPEFLTYFQNEAQLDKSGLPSDRFFAERPEGSVSTLKIQRTQQEDSAVYLCASSPKYSREVDQPQHFGDGTRLSIL.